Sequencing of this TCR beta chain was carried out in a study of long-term antiretroviral therapy in people with HIV (dated by TCRdb to the early 2020s). About the investigation overall: The earliest samples were collected roughly a decade before the 2015 WHO recommendation for immediate ART, at a time when ART was usually postponed until CD4 counts fell. A retrospective serial study tested whether changes in peripheral blood TRB repertoire composition and diversity were associated with ART initiation and durable HIV suppression. A total of some 200 cryopreserved PBMC samples came from a few dozen adults with confirmed HIV infection and were collected serially over a mean of roughly six years (range 1-12). Test extractions of a monoclonal T-cell line alongside some 36 polyclonal samples showed no cross-contamination during QIAcube processing. About 40% of the 30 participants with HIV were female. The research as a whole found: HIV repertoires had narrower CDR3 length ranges than controls, and the network structure suggested an antigen-experienced repertoire that shifted only slightly toward naive after ART. Expanded TRB clones identified before ART initiation dominated the repertoire at all time points, although this dominance fluctuated and declined in many PLHIV after ART. Inferences about post-ART repertoire changes are limited because no data were available on ART adherence, viral resistance or therapy changes. Unsorted PBMC were profiled instead of sorted CD4+ and CD8+ T cells because pre-ART samples had limited cell numbers. The samples span the years 2004 to 2017, and the ART regimens used may be less effective than current regimens. ART initiation was associated with a significant increase in TRB diversity, but diversity stayed significantly below transplant donor controls even after long-term ART. Owing to limited PBMC availability, only the TCR beta chain was sequenced, without alpha chain pairing.

Participants were included only if at least one PBMC sample before ART initiation and at least two post-ART samples were available. Treatment was received in the United States of America by all participants with HIV. Before DNA extraction, cryopreserved samples containing about 1-10 million PBMC were thawed and washed. At the time of the earliest PBMC sample for each participant with HIV, ages ranged from about 23 to 60 years. Per participant, PBMC samples came from 1-4 timepoints prior to ART initiation and 2-8 timepoints following ART initiation, for a median of 7 samples. Serial HIV viral load, CD4+ T-cell count, ART history and demographic data were obtained for every participant. Genomic DNA was extracted from unsorted PBMC with a Qiagen kit on a QIAcube, processed in batches of 12 samples. The immunoSEQ hsTCRB v3.0 assay was used at survey level resolution to sequence the TRB variable region. The targeted TRB sequencing depth was roughly 40,000-55,000 T-cell genomes per sample. TRB libraries were pooled and sequenced on an Illumina MiSeq using a v3 150-cycle kit. On the authors' methods: Repertoire analysis ran in R within a reproducible Nextflow workflow covering QC, data transformation and analysis. LymphoSeq2, an R package for AIRR-Seq data exploration, was used to implement custom analyses. Four samples yielding fewer than 5000 total TRB sequences were excluded, leaving 188 analyzed HIV repertoires. Of the approximately 190 retained HIV repertoires, some 60 were collected before and around 130 after ART initiation. Repertoires were downsampled to 5000 TRB nucleotide sequences, with summary statistics averaged over 100 downsampling iterations. Only TRB sequences with CDR3 regions of at least seven amino acids were retained for analysis. Two measures captured diversity: a Shannon entropy-derived clonality score and the Gini coefficient. In repertoire networks, the top 5000 CDR3 amino acid sequences were linked whenever an edit distance of one separated two sequences. For TRB CDR3 amino acid sequences, antigen specificity groups and MHC restriction were predicted with GLIPH2. To flag known associations with CMV, EBV, HIV or tissue antigens, CDR3 amino acid sequences were compared against VDJdb and McPAS-TCR. Pre-ART, post-ART and control groups were compared with Wilcoxon signed-rank tests and Holm-Bonferroni correction. TCRdb mirrors the immuneACCESS table, restricted to in-frame sequences. Some clones are absent from its copies; in checked studies, under half trace to an unresolved V gene, and the reason for the others is unknown. V and J calls and clone size follow that table, whereas D and trimming were derived from the DNA. The sample table records about 35,000 clones; approximately 80% of these occur just once. The top ten clones comprise 13% of the sample.

Details on this clone: This clone's antigen is unknown. The record has no base qualities; no much larger clone is one base away.

Including the terminal cysteine and phenylalanine, the CDR3 comprises 16 residues. The sequence is cut down to CDR3 DNA, 48 bases in frame from base 1. For CDR1 and CDR2, the germline V gene lists MRHNA and SNTAGT. V ends up 0 bases short and J 0 bases short, with an unmatched junction base count of 3. The receptor's source is a young man with HIV. The chain is assembled from TRBV6-4 and TRBJ2-3, and TRBD2 aligns with 7 junction nucleotides. Source: unsorted PBMCs, taken 0.3 years after starting antiretroviral therapy. The base sequence is TGTGCCAGCAGTGACTCGGCTAGCGGTAGCACAGATACGCAGTATTTT. This codes for CASSDSASGSTDTQYF.